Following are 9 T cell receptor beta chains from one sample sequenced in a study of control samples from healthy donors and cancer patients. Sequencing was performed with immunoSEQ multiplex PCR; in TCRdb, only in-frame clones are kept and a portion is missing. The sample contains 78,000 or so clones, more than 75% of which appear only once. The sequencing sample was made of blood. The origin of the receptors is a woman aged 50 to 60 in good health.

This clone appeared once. In DNA form, the CDR3 reads TGTGCCAGTACCCGCGACAGGCTCACTGAAGCTTTCTTT. Residues: CASTRDRLTEAFF. The J gene is TRBJ1-1, the V gene TRBV19, with D possibly matching TRBD1 (6 bases). Germline V lookup: CDR1 LNHDA, CDR2 SQIVND (reference sequence). Between the trimmed V and J ends, which lost 7 bases and 4 bases, there was a span of 13 bases. This CDR3 is 13 amino acids long.

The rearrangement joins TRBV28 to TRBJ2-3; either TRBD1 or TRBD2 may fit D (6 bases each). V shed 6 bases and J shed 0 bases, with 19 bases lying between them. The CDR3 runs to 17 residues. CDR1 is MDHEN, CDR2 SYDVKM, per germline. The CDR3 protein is CASRAEGGYSSTDTQYF. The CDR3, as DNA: TGTGCCAGCAGAGCCGAGGGGGGTTATTCTAGCACAGATACGCAGTATTTT.

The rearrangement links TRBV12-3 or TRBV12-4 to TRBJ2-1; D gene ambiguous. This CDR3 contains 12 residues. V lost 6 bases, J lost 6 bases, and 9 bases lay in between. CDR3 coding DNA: TGTGCCAGCAGGACGGGTGGCAATGAGCAGTTCTTC. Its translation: CASRTGGNEQFF.

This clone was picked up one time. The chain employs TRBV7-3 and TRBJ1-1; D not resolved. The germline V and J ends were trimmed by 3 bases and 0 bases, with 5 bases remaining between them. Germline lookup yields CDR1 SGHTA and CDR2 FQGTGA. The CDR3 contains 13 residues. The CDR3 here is CASSFSVNTEAFF. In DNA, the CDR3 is TGTGCCAGCAGCTTCTCAGTGAACACTGAAGCTTTCTTT.

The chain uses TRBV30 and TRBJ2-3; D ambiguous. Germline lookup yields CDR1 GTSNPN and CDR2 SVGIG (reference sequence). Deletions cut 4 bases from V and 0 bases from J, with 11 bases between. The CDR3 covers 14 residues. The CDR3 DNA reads TGTGCCTGGACTTCGACACCTAGCACAGATACGCAGTATTTT. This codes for CAWTSTPSTDTQYF.

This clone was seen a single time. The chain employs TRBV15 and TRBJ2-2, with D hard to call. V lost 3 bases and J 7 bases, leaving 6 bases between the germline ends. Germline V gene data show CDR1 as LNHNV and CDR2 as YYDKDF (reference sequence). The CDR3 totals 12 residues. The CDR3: CATSSLLGELFF. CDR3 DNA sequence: TGTGCCACCAGCAGTCTCCTCGGGGAGCTGTTTTTT.

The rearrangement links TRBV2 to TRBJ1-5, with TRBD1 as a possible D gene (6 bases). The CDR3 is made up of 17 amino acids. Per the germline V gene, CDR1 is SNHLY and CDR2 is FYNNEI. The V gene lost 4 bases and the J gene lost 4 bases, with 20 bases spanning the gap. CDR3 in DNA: TGTGCCAGCAGTGTGGGACAAGGTGGACAGCGGAATCAGCCCCAGCATTTT. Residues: CASSVGQGGQRNQPQHF.

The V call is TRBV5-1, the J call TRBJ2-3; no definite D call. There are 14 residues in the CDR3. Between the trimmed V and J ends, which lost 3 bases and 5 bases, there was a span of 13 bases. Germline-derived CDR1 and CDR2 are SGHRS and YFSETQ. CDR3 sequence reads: CASSSTWNEDTQYF. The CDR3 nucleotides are TGCGCCAGCAGCTCCACATGGAACGAAGATACGCAGTATTTT.

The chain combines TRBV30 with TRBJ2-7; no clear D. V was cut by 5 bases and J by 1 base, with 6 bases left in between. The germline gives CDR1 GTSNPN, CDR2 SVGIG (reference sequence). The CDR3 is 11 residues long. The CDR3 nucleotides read TGTGCCTGGGAGATATCCTACGAGCAGTACTTC. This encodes CAWEISYEQYF. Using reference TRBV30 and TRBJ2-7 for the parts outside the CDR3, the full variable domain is SQTIHQWPATLVQPVGSPLSLECTVEGTSNPNLYWYRQAAGRGLQLLFYSVGIGQISSEVPQNLSASRPQDRQFILSSKKLLLSDSGFYLCAWEISYEQYFGPGTRLTVT.